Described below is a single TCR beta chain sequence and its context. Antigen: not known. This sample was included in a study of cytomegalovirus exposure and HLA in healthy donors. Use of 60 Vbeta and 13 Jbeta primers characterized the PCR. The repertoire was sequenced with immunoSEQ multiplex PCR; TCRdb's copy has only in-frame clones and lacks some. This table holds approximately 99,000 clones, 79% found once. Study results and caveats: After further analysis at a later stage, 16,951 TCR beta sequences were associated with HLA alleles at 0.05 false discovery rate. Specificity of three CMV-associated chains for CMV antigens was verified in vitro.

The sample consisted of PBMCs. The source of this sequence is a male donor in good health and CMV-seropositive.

DNA for the CDR3: TGTGCCAGCAGCCCTAGCGGGGGGCGGGCCGGGGAGCTGTTTTTT. Its protein is CASSPSGGRAGELFF. J is TRBJ2-2 and V is TRBV5-4; 11 bases line up with TRBD2. This CDR3 is 15 amino acids long. Germline loops: CDR1 SGHNT, CDR2 YYREEE (reference sequence). J lost 6 bases, V lost 4 bases, and 5 bases had no gene match.